Presented here are 21 T cell receptor beta chains from one specimen sequenced in a study of blood T cell repertoires in COVID-19. Clones were read by immunoSEQ multiplex PCR, and TCRdb kept only the in-frame ones, dropping some. Among about 360,000 clones, around 87% were seen once, and the ten largest hold about 1.5%. The sample consisted of PBMCs or T cells enriched from blood (not recorded which). The receptors were sampled from a man aged 30 to 39 who had recovered from COVID-19.

Comment on this clone: The junction and the germline gene differ at one end; a read error may be behind it. The chain employs TRBV7-8 and TRBJ1-6; D ambiguous. This CDR3 has 12 residues. Germline V CDR1 and CDR2: SGHVS, FQNEAQ. The CDR3 reads CASSSNNSPLHF. CDR3 nucleotide sequence: TGTGCCAGCAGCTCCAATAATTCACCCCTCCACTTT. Based on the CDR3 plus reference TRBV7-8 and TRBJ1-6, the full variable domain is GAGVSQSPRYKVAKRGQDVALRCDPISGHVSLFWYQQALGQGPEFLTYFQNEAQLDKSGLPSDRFFAERPEGSVSTLKIQRTQQEDSAVYLCASSSNNSPLHFGNGTRLTVT.

About this clone: One end of the junction does not line up with germline, which may come from a read error. The V call is TRBV10-3, the J call TRBJ2-2; 9 nucleotides align to TRBD1. Germline loops: CDR1 ENHRY, CDR2 SYGVKD. CDR3 length: 14 residues. The DNA for the CDR3 is TGTGCCATCTTAGGACAGGGGAACAACGGGGAGCTGTTTTTT. Translated: CAILGQGNNGELFF.

This clone was observed a handful of times. The chain couples TRBV19 to TRBJ2-3; 9 bases are shared with TRBD1. V dropped 1 base and J dropped 4; count of bases not matched to a gene: 0. The CDR3 covers 14 residues. CDR1 is LNHDA and CDR2 is SQIVND in the germline V gene (reference sequence). The CDR3 loop is CASSIGQGADTQYF. As DNA, the CDR3 is TGTGCCAGTAGTATAGGACAGGGGGCAGATACGCAGTATTTT.

The chain employs TRBV5-1 and TRBJ1-4; D remains unclear. CDR1 and CDR2 from the germline V gene are SGHRS and YFSETQ. V was clipped by 0 bases and J by 7 bases, with 4 bases between them. The CDR3 contains 12 residues. The CDR3 loop is CASSLGSEKLFF. For the CDR3, the DNA is TGCGCCAGCAGCTTGGGTAGTGAAAAACTGTTTTTT.

The genes are TRBV7-6 and TRBJ1-5; TRBD1 matches 8 bases. Germline V gene lookup returns CDR1 SGHVS and CDR2 FNYEAQ. The CDR3 contains 17 residues. With 0 bases clipped from V and 6 bases from J, the junction kept 10 bases outside the gene matches. Written as DNA, the CDR3 is TGTGCCAGCAGCTTAGCCGCCGCAGGACAGGGCGGTCAGCCCCAGCATTTT. It codes for CASSLAAAGQGGQPQHF. The full variable domain, its missing parts supplied by reference TRBV7-6 and TRBJ1-5, is GAGVSQSPRYKVTKRGQDVALRCDPISGHVSLYWYRQALGQGPEFLTYFNYEAQQDKSGLPNDRFSAERPEGSISTLTIQRTEQRDSAMYRCASSLAAAGQGGQPQHFGDGTRLSIL.

A word on this clone: This CDR3 is also generated by other DNA sequences in the sample. The V and J genes are TRBV5-6 and TRBJ1-5; 9 bases match TRBD1. Per the germline V gene, CDR1 is SGHDT and CDR2 is YYEEEE. After removal of 3 bases from V and 1 base from J, the junction contained 2 bases not matched to a gene. This CDR3 comprises 15 residues. CDR3 loop: CASSWTGVSNQPQHF. The CDR3 DNA follows: TGTGCCAGCAGCTGGACAGGGGTGAGCAATCAGCCCCAGCATTTT.

The rearrangement uses TRBV27 and TRBJ2-7; D perhaps matches TRBD2 (5 bases). The CDR3 length is 14 residues. The ends were cut back, 5 bases at V and 4 bases at J, with 15 bases in the middle. Germline-derived CDR1 and CDR2 are MNHEY and SMNVEV (reference sequence). The CDR3 region is CASSPYEGWYEQYF. The CDR3 DNA follows: TGTGCCAGCAGTCCCTATGAGGGTTGGTACGAGCAGTACTTC.

This clone was picked up a small number of times. The V and J genes are TRBV27 and TRBJ1-1; D not resolved. Germline CDR1 is MNHEY and CDR2 is SMNVEV (reference sequence). V lost 5 bases and J lost 10, with 14 bases in between. The CDR3 consists of 12 residues. CDR3 sequence reads: CASSPPGRTAFF. Here the CDR3 DNA reads TGTGCCAGCAGTCCCCCCGGGAGGACAGCTTTCTTT.

The chain couples TRBV5-1 to TRBJ2-4; D perhaps matches TRBD2 (6 bases). V gave up 3 bases and J gave up 8 bases, with 15 bases separating them. Germline V gene data show CDR1 as SGHRS and CDR2 as YFSETQ. The CDR3 is made up of 14 amino acids. CDR3 loop: CASSSSRGLDIQYF. The CDR3 DNA reads as TGCGCCAGCAGCTCGAGCCGGGGACTTGACATTCAGTACTTC.

The chain recombines TRBV9 with TRBJ2-2; TRBD1 might be the D (5 bases). V gave up 0 bases and J gave up 0 bases, with 12 bases separating them. Germline V gene lookup returns CDR1 SGDLS and CDR2 YYNGEE. This CDR3 spans 17 amino acids. This chain's CDR3 is CASSVARDSPNTGELFF. Here the CDR3 DNA reads TGTGCCAGCAGCGTAGCCCGCGACAGCCCGAACACCGGGGAGCTGTTTTTT.

There are a few counts of this clone. CDR3 sequence reads: CASSTGSVRSGYTF. CDR3 nucleotides: TGTGCCAGCAGTACAGGGTCAGTACGGTCTGGCTACACCTTC. The chain uses TRBV2 and TRBJ1-2; a weak D match, TRBD1 (6 bases). The V and J ends lost 5 bases and 7 bases respectively, with 17 bases between them. Germline CDR1 reads SNHLY; CDR2 reads FYNNEI. This CDR3 has 14 residues. Drawing the rest from reference TRBV2 and TRBJ1-2, the complete variable domain is EPEVTQTPSHQVTQMGQEVILRCVPISNHLYFYWYRQILGQKVEFLVSFYNNEISEKSEIFDDQFSVERPDGSNFTLKIRSTKLEDSAMYFCASSTGSVRSGYTFGSGTRLTVV.

The chain has TRBV7-9 and TRBJ1-4; D unresolved. The germline V gene encodes CDR1 SEHNR and CDR2 FQNEAQ (reference sequence). The CDR3 spans 13 residues. Trimming shortened V by 8 bases and J by 8 bases, and 15 bases separated the two germline ends. CDR3 nucleotides: TGTGCCAGCTCATTGGCCCGAGGGGAAAAACTGTTTTTT. Its translation: CASSLARGEKLFF.

The chain employs TRBV18 and TRBJ1-2; 8 bases align to TRBD1. The CDR3 loop spans 15 amino acids. The V gene's germline CDR1 is KGHSH and CDR2 LQKENI. V was clipped by 5 bases and J by 9 bases; unmatched bases: 14. The CDR3: CASSYAGDRSLSYTF. The CDR3 DNA reads TGTGCCAGCTCATATGCCGGGGACAGGTCCCTGAGCTACACCTTC.

This clone was found once. The chain carries TRBV19 and TRBJ2-5, with D perhaps matching TRBD1 (6 bases). Germline V gene sequence: CDR1 LNHDA, CDR2 SQIVND (reference sequence). CDR3 length: 16 residues. The V and J ends lost 7 bases and 4 bases respectively, with 22 bases between them. The CDR3 region is CASTPGQKTRLETQYF. CDR3 nucleotides: TGTGCCAGTACTCCGGGACAAAAGACCCGGTTAGAGACCCAGTACTTC.

The chain carries TRBV10-3 and TRBJ1-2; 9 nucleotides align to TRBD1. In germline, CDR1 is ENHRY, CDR2 SYGVKD. The CDR3 is made up of 15 amino acids. Trimming cost V 6 bases and J 1 base; bases outside gene matches: 6. Here the CDR3 DNA reads TGTGCCATCAGGGAACAGGGGGCGGTTAACTATGGCTACACCTTC. The encoded protein is CAIREQGAVNYGYTF.

This clone was seen once. V and J are TRBV6-1 and TRBJ2-2, with D possibly TRBD1 on 5 matching bases. Deletions cut 2 bases from V and 2 bases from J, with 15 bases between. The germline V gene has CDR1 MNHNS and CDR2 SASEGT. The CDR3 runs 17 residues. CDR3 coding DNA: TGTGCCAGCAGTGAAATACCCCTGGGGCCAAACACCGGGGAGCTGTTTTTT. Translating gives CASSEIPLGPNTGELFF.

The chain is built from TRBV9 and TRBJ2-1; 11 nucleotides line up with TRBD2. There are 16 residues in the CDR3. With 2 bases clipped from V and 10 bases from J, the junction kept 11 bases outside the gene matches. Germline CDR1 and CDR2: SGDLS and YYNGEE. The CDR3 nucleotides read TGTGCCAGCAGCGTGACGGGACTAGCGGACCAGCACGAGCAGTTCTTC. It specifies CASSVTGLADQHEQFF. The whole variable domain, filled in from reference TRBV9 and TRBJ2-1, reads DSGVTQTPKHLITATGQRVTLRCSPRSGDLSVYWYQQSLDQGLQFLIQYYNGEERAKGNILERFSAQQFPDLHSELNLSSLELGDSALYFCASSVTGLADQHEQFFGPGTRLTVL.

The gene calls are TRBV20-1 and TRBJ1-2, with no clear D. Trimming pared 6 bases from V and 4 bases from J, leaving 9 bases between. This CDR3 is built from 11 residues. The germline V gene has CDR1 DFQATT and CDR2 SNEGSKA (reference sequence). The CDR3 protein is CSAFDTYGYTF. DNA of the CDR3: TGCAGTGCCTTTGACACCTATGGCTACACCTTC.

The rearrangement uses TRBV7-2 and TRBJ1-2; 7 nucleotides agree with TRBD1. The CDR3 totals 13 residues. V lost 4 bases to trimming and J lost 4 bases; unmatched junction nucleotides: 3. CDR1 is SGHTA and CDR2 is FQGNSA in the germline V gene. The CDR3 DNA follows: TGTGCCAGCAGCTCCCGGACAGGCTATGGCTACACCTTC. Translating it yields CASSSRTGYGYTF.

This clone was recorded a few times. This chain uses TRBV19 with TRBJ1-6; 8 bases align to TRBD1. CDR1 is LNHDA, CDR2 SQIVND, per germline (reference sequence). With V trimmed by 8 bases and J by 6 bases, 9 bases remained unmatched. This CDR3 region has 15 residues. CDR3 protein: CASHAWGQVNSPLHF. CDR3 in DNA: TGTGCCAGTCATGCCTGGGGACAGGTTAATTCACCCCTCCACTTT.

The chain couples TRBV13 to TRBJ1-6; D is unclear. Trimming cost V 0 bases and J 7 bases, with 13 bases left between them. This CDR3 has 16 residues. Per germline, CDR1 PRHDT and CDR2 FYEKMQ (reference sequence). CDR3 sequence: CASSLGVRLLNSPLHF. The CDR3 DNA is TGTGCCAGCAGCTTAGGGGTTCGACTGCTAAATTCACCCCTCCACTTT. The full variable domain, completed using reference TRBV13 and TRBJ1-6, is AAGVIQSPRHLIKEKRETATLKCYPIPRHDTVYWYQQGPGQDPQFLISFYEKMQSDKGSIPDRFSAQQFSDYHSELNMSSLELGDSALYFCASSLGVRLLNSPLHFGNGTRLTVT.